This TCR beta chain was identified during a study of tumor and adjacent non-tumor tissue in lung cancer. Whole-study context: Samples averaged around 4.2 million productive TCRbeta reads each.

No cell sorting was done before RNA was extracted from the tissue. Comment on this clonotype: Its antigen is currently unknown.

The CDR3 spans 16 residues. Germline V CDR1 and CDR2: DFQATT, SNEGSKA (reference sequence). With 5 bases clipped from V and 0 bases from J, the junction kept 11 bases outside the gene matches. TCRbeta libraries were built with three rounds of nested PCR, modified from ARM-PCR. TCRdb re-derived calls from the multiplex PCR reads in MiXCR, one entry per CDR3 protein. This repertoire shows around 200,000 distinct CDR3 sequences, about two thirds found once; its top ten account for around 25%. Findings of the study overall: Compared with tumor, normal lung showed significantly lower TCR diversity.

This sequence originates from a man aged 55 to 69 with non-small cell lung cancer. Source material: lung tumor tissue. The J gene is TRBJ2-7, the V gene TRBV20-1; 9 bases map to TRBD1. CDR3 sequence reads: CSASLRDRVSSYEQYF. The CDR3 DNA reads as TGCAGTGCTTCATTACGGGACAGGGTGAGCTCCTACGAGCAGTACTTC.